This T cell receptor (beta chain) was captured by sequencing in a study of T cells after yellow fever vaccination. A few counts support this clonotype. Germline V gene lookup returns CDR1 MGHRA and CDR2 YSYEKL. The CDR3 length is 15 residues. Trimming took off 4 bases at V and 2 bases at J, with 13 bases between the two ends. TCRdb itself ran the 5' RACE reads through MiXCR, one entry per CDR3 protein. The table lists under 550,000 distinct CDR3 sequences, about a fifth of them singletons. Sequences were derived from PBMCs, sampled 21 days after the first yellow fever vaccination. This TCR came from a man in his late teens or twenties who received the YFV17D yellow fever vaccine. The chain links TRBV4-1 to TRBJ2-3; tentative D call: TRBD2 (6 bases). The CDR3 nucleotides read TGCGCCAGCAGCCGAGTAGCGGACTCCACAGATACGCAGTATTTT. Its protein is CASSRVADSTDTQYF.